Below are 20 T cell receptor beta chains sequenced from a single sample in a study of T cell changes during pregnancy in multiple sclerosis. The repertoire was sequenced with immunoSEQ multiplex PCR; TCRdb's copy has only in-frame clones and lacks some. Among 93,000 or so clones listed, about 90% were seen once. Source: peripheral blood, taken after pregnancy. The receptors were gathered from a female donor with multiple sclerosis, enrolled in a pregnancy study.

The rearrangement uses TRBV30 and TRBJ2-1; 9 positions agree with TRBD2. Germline V gene data show CDR1 as GTSNPN and CDR2 as SVGIG (reference sequence). Germline trimming cut 0 bases from V and 7 bases from J; bases unmatched to any gene: 4. The CDR3 consists of 14 residues. CDR3 sequence (DNA): TGTGCCTGGAGTGTAGCGGGAGGTGTAAATGAGCAGTTCTTC. Translated, it gives CAWSVAGGVNEQFF.

The V call is TRBV6-1, the J call TRBJ2-1; 11 bases agree with TRBD1. The CDR3 has 15 residues. Germline CDR1 and CDR2: MNHNS and SASEGT. The trim removed 2 bases at V and 7 bases at J, leaving 4 bases unmatched. Here the CDR3 DNA reads TGTGCCAGCAGTGAACGTTGGGACAGGGGGAATGAGCAGTTCTTC. Amino acids: CASSERWDRGNEQFF.

The chain recombines TRBV4-1 with TRBJ1-4, with D possibly being TRBD1 (6 bases). V lost 3 bases, J lost 3 bases, and 14 bases lay in between. The CDR3 spans 16 residues. Germline V CDR1 and CDR2: MGHRA, YSYEKL. Here the CDR3 DNA reads TGCGCCAGCAGCCATACCCCAGGGGTCCCTAATGAAAAACTGTTTTTT. Protein sequence: CASSHTPGVPNEKLFF.

The rearrangement uses TRBV4-2 and TRBJ2-7; a possible D gene is TRBD1 (5 bases). V gave up 1 base and J gave up 3 bases, with 10 bases separating them. From germline, CDR1 is LGHNA and CDR2 YNFKEQ. The CDR3 has 14 residues. The CDR3 here is CASSQGPGNYEQYF. CDR3 coding DNA: TGTGCCAGCAGCCAAGGGCCAGGGAACTACGAGCAGTACTTC.

The rearrangement joins TRBV18 to TRBJ1-2; no reliable D call. The CDR3 length is 16 residues. V was pared by 3 bases and J by 0 bases, with 14 bases between. CDR1 is KGHSH and CDR2 is LQKENI in the germline V gene. CDR3 in DNA: TGTGCCAGCTCACCCTTATCCTCCTTTACTAACTATGGCTACACCTTC. Its translation is CASSPLSSFTNYGYTF.

V and J are TRBV2 and TRBJ1-1; D unresolved. The CDR3 covers 13 residues. The germline gives CDR1 SNHLY, CDR2 FYNNEI. Deletions cut 4 bases from V and 1 base from J, with 7 bases between. The CDR3 protein is CASSGDKNTEAFF. The CDR3 DNA follows: TGTGCCAGCAGTGGCGACAAGAACACTGAAGCTTTCTTT.

The chain has TRBV27 and TRBJ2-1, with D tentatively TRBD2 (6 bases). Germline CDR1 MNHEY, CDR2 SMNVEV (reference sequence). CDR3 size: 15 residues. V was shortened by 5 bases and J by 3 bases, with 14 bases between the two germline ends. The CDR3 protein is CASSPISGLYNEQFF. CDR3 nucleotide sequence: TGTGCCAGCAGTCCCATTAGCGGCCTCTACAATGAGCAGTTCTTC.

This sequence joins TRBV20-1 and TRBJ2-5; D is unresolved. Deletions cut 3 bases from V and 5 bases from J, with 4 bases between. The germline CDR1 and CDR2 sequences are DFQATT and SNEGSKA (reference sequence). The CDR3 runs 10 residues. CDR3: CSASLETQYF. The CDR3 region has the DNA TGCAGTGCTAGTCTGGAGACCCAGTACTTC.

The J gene is TRBJ1-2, the V gene TRBV27, with D unclear. V was trimmed by 5 bases and J by 4 bases, leaving 11 bases between them. Germline CDR1 and CDR2: MNHEY and SMNVEV (reference sequence). This CDR3 spans 13 amino acids. The CDR3 sequence: CASSTGRLYGYTF. The DNA of the CDR3 is TGTGCCAGCAGTACCGGCAGACTCTATGGCTACACCTTC.

The chain uses TRBV29-1 and TRBJ1-2; 8 nucleotides line up with TRBD1. V lost 4 bases to trimming and J lost 8 bases; unmatched junction nucleotides: 9. CDR3 length: 13 residues. Germline values: CDR1 SQVTM, CDR2 ANQGSEA. This CDR3 is CSVGRQGIQGYTF. In DNA form, the CDR3 reads TGCAGCGTTGGTAGACAGGGGATACAGGGCTACACCTTC.

The chain links TRBV9 to TRBJ2-3; 7 nucleotides match TRBD2. The V gene's germline CDR1 is SGDLS and CDR2 YYNGEE. Losses at the gene ends were 5 bases for V and 0 bases for J; bases not matched to a gene: 9. The CDR3 runs to 16 residues. The CDR3 reads CASRARGDPSTDTQYF. CDR3 bases: TGTGCCAGCAGGGCTCGGGGGGACCCTAGCACAGATACGCAGTATTTT.

This chain joins TRBV19 and TRBJ1-2, with D unclear. Trimming removed 4 bases at V and 7 bases at J, with 16 bases between. Germline V CDR1 and CDR2: LNHDA, SQIVND (reference sequence). The CDR3 sequence is 14 residues long. CDR3 nucleotide sequence: TGTGCCAGTAGTAAGGGCCCTGTGGACTCTGGCTACACCTTC. Translated: CASSKGPVDSGYTF.

This clone was found a few times. The chain combines TRBV1 with TRBJ1-1; the tabulated D call, TRBD1, remains unverified against the DNA. TRBV1 is given as a pseudogene. This CDR3 region has 15 residues. CDR3 protein: CTSSQPGQKNTEAFF. In nucleotides, the CDR3 is TGCACCAGCAGCCAACCGGGACAGAAGAACACTGAAGCTTTCTTT.

The V call is TRBV7-2, the J call TRBJ1-1, with a weak D call TRBD1 (6 bases). Germline CDR1 reads SGHTA; CDR2 reads FQGNSA. The V gene lost 8 bases and the J gene lost 1 base, with 11 bases spanning the gap. The CDR3 has 13 residues. CDR3 sequence: CASGNRENTEAFF. The DNA for the CDR3 is TGTGCCAGCGGGAACAGGGAGAACACTGAAGCTTTCTTT. Together with reference TRBV7-2 and TRBJ1-1, the CDR3 gives the full variable domain: GAGVSQSPSNKVTEKGKDVELRCDPISGHTALYWYRQSLGQGLEFLIYFQGNSAPDKSGLPSDRFSAERTGGSVSTLTIQRTQQEDSAVYLCASGNRENTEAFFGQGTRLTVV.

V and J are TRBV5-4 and TRBJ2-7; 7 bases are a match to TRBD2. The CDR3 totals 14 residues. J lost 0 bases, V lost 2 bases, and 2 bases had no gene match. CDR1 SGHNT and CDR2 YYREEE come from the germline V gene (reference sequence). The CDR3 sequence is CASSFRTSSYEQYF. The CDR3 nucleotides are TGTGCCAGCAGCTTCAGGACTAGCTCCTACGAGCAGTACTTC.

This CDR3 is CASSLSGATNYGYTF. CDR3 nucleotide sequence: TGTGCCAGCAGCTTGTCAGGGGCTACTAACTATGGCTACACCTTC. The rearrangement joins TRBV7-8 to TRBJ1-2; tentatively, D is TRBD1 (6 bases). Deletions cut 3 bases from V and 0 bases from J, with 11 bases between. The CDR3 has 15 amino acids. CDR1 and CDR2 from the germline V gene are SGHVS and FQNEAQ.

CDR3 sequence (DNA): TGTGCCAGCAGCCAAGACCTCGCAGGGAAGAATTCCTACAATGAGCAGTTCTTC. This gives the protein CASSQDLAGKNSYNEQFF. This rearrangement joins TRBV4-2 to TRBJ2-1; possibly TRBD1 for D (5 bases). This CDR3 spans 18 amino acids. The germline V gene has CDR1 LGHNA and CDR2 YNFKEQ. V lost 0 bases and J 1 base, leaving 16 bases between the germline ends.

This chain uses TRBV2 with TRBJ2-3, with D possibly being TRBD2 (5 bases). The V and J ends lost 6 bases and 4 bases respectively, with 17 bases between them. Germline lookup yields CDR1 SNHLY and CDR2 FYNNEI. This CDR3 has 15 residues. CDR3 residues: CASRVLAGNPDTQYF. CDR3 DNA sequence: TGTGCCAGCAGGGTCCTCGCGGGTAACCCAGATACGCAGTATTTT.

V gene TRBV6-1 combines with J gene TRBJ1-6; 7 bases fit TRBD1. The V and J ends lost 5 bases and 6 bases, in that order; junction bases with no gene match: 7. The CDR3 covers 15 residues. CDR1 is MNHNS and CDR2 is SASEGT in the germline V gene. CDR3 region: CASSLVGQTNSPLHF. The CDR3 DNA is TGTGCCAGCAGTCTCGTGGGACAGACTAATTCACCCCTCCACTTT.

The chain uses TRBV4-3 and TRBJ2-1; D remains unclear. CDR1 and CDR2 (germline): LGHNA, YSLEER. The CDR3 spans 13 residues. The V and J ends lost 1 base and 3 bases respectively, with 4 bases between them. CDR3 region: CASSQALYNEQFF. In DNA, the CDR3 is TGCGCCAGCAGCCAAGCCCTCTACAATGAGCAGTTCTTC.